This TCR beta chain is drawn from a study of T cell responses to AZD1222 COVID-19 vaccine. Study as a whole: Second-dose intervals of approximately 4 or approximately 12 weeks were pooled.

Points from the study as a whole: Sampling captured repertoires only after the peak T cell response. Spike-wide vaccine-associated CD4 TCRs dominated at 160-218 and 743-854. In a largely white British group with more females than males, clonal diversity was possibly underestimated.

The germline V gene has CDR1 MDHEN and CDR2 SYDVKM. There are 15 residues in the CDR3. V lost 5 bases and J lost 4; bases outside the gene matches: 5. With respect to this clone: Its antigen is undetermined.

The repertoire was sequenced with immunoSEQ multiplex PCR; TCRdb's copy has only in-frame clones and lacks some. Found here are some 100,000 clones, 90% of them singletons; the top ten hold approximately 1.2%. The J gene is TRBJ1-4, the V gene TRBV28, with 9 bases matching TRBD1. The clonotype comes from an adult in good health. This sample comprised peripheral blood, obtained on day 0 of AZD1222 vaccination. CDR3 bases: TGTGCCAGCAGTCCCCCGGGACAGGGTAATGAAAAACTGTTTTTT. This codes for CASSPPGQGNEKLFF.